Listed below are T cell receptor beta chains from one sample, sequenced in a study of shared clonotypes between healthy human individuals. Libraries were prepared by immunoSEQ multiplex PCR; TCRdb keeps only in-frame clonotypes and omits some of them. The sample has fewer than 600,000 clones, around 77% seen once; the top ten hold around 12%. The sample consisted of PBMCs. Receptors were obtained from a woman aged 40 to 50 in good health. Some clones in this sample may be carry-over from other donors' samples. The CDR3 runs from the conserved cysteine through the conserved F or W. A D gene is named only where the DNA matches it firmly. Clone size is stated in some rows and not others, as once, few, many or a class when expanded.

TGCGCCAGCAGCCAACTCGGGGGGAAAAACATTCAGTACTTC,CASSQLGGKNIQYF,TRBD2,TRBJ2-4,many,14,TRBV4-1
TGTGCCAGCAGCTTAGCTACAGGGTACTATGGCTACACCTTC,CASSLATGYYGYTF,NA,TRBJ1-2,many,14,TRBV7-9
TGTGCCAGCAGCTTGTCTACAGGGGGCGTGACTGAAGCTTTCTTT,CASSLSTGGVTEAFF,TRBD1,TRBJ1-1,NA,15,TRBV7-2
TGTGCCAGCAGCCCGACAGGGGGGAATCAGCCCCAGCATTTT,CASSPTGGNQPQHF,TRBD1,TRBJ1-5,NA,14,TRBV6-1
TGTGCCAGTAGTTCAACAGTGAACACCGGGGAGCTGTTTTTT,CASSSTVNTGELFF,NA,TRBJ2-2,NA,14,TRBV19
TGCAGTGCCCTCGTAGGCTATGGCTACACCTTC,CSALVGYGYTF,NA,TRBJ1-2,NA,11,TRBV20-1
TGTGCCAGCTCACCTGGGCCCACAGGGGGCGGTCAGCCCCAGCATTTT,CASSPGPTGGGQPQHF,TRBD1,TRBJ1-5,NA,16,TRBV18
TGCAGCGTTTTGGGAAGCTACGAGCAGTACTTC,CSVLGSYEQYF,NA,TRBJ2-7,NA,11,TRBV29-1
TGTGCCAGCAGTCTTGTGGGTGGCTATGGCTACACCTTC,CASSLVGGYGYTF,NA,TRBJ1-2,NA,13,TRBV27
TGTGCCTGGAGTGTAAGCGGAGTAGGAAACACCATATATTTT,CAWSVSGVGNTIYF,NA,TRBJ1-3,NA,14,TRBV30
TGTGCCAGCAGGAGACAGGGTCCCAATCAGCCCCAGCATTTT,CASRRQGPNQPQHF,TRBD1,TRBJ1-5,NA,14,TRBV6-1
TGCGCCAGCAGCCAAGGGTACGGACTGAACACTGAAGCTTTCTTT,CASSQGYGLNTEAFF,NA,TRBJ1-1,NA,15,TRBV4-3
TGTGCCAGCAGTTTAGCGGGCAATCAGCCCCAGCATTTT,CASSLAGNQPQHF,NA,TRBJ1-5,NA,13,TRBV28
TGTGCCAGCACCCAGGGCGCTACGCAGTATTTT,CASTQGATQYF,NA,TRBJ2-3,NA,11,TRBV6-5
TGTGCCAGCAGCTTAACCCCGGGACTAGAGCAGTTCTTC,CASSLTPGLEQFF,TRBD2,TRBJ2-1,NA,13,TRBV7-9
TGCGCCAGCAGAGAAGGAGGGTTTAGCACTGAAGCTTTCTTT,CASREGGFSTEAFF,NA,TRBJ1-1,NA,14,TRBV5-1
TGTGCCTGGGATGAGGGGTCCACGCAGTATTTT,CAWDEGSTQYF,NA,TRBJ2-3,NA,11,TRBV30
TGTGCCAGCAGTGAAGGCAGGGGCGACAATGAGCAGTTCTTC,CASSEGRGDNEQFF,NA,TRBJ2-1,NA,14,TRBV2
TGTGCCAGCAGCTTAGGACTTGGGACAGGGAGTGGCTACACCTTC,CASSLGLGTGSGYTF,TRBD1,TRBJ1-2,NA,15,TRBV7-9
TGTGCCAGCAGCCCTCGACAGGGGATGTACGAGCAGTACTTC,CASSPRQGMYEQYF,TRBD1,TRBJ2-7,NA,14,TRBV5-4
TGTGCCAGCATCAGACTAGCGACGACAGATACGCAGTATTTT,CASIRLATTDTQYF,TRBD2,TRBJ2-3,NA,14,TRBV6-1
TGCGCCAGCAAAGAGTTGACAGGGCGATACGAGCAGTACTTC,CASKELTGRYEQYF,TRBD1,TRBJ2-7,few,14,TRBV10-2
TGTGCCAGCAGTTTAGGGACAGGGGGGGACACTGAAGCTTTCTTT,CASSLGTGGDTEAFF,TRBD1,TRBJ1-1,NA,15,TRBV27
TGTGCCAGCAGCTTGGAGGGAACAGGGGGCGTAGATACGCAGTATTTT,CASSLEGTGGVDTQYF,TRBD1,TRBJ2-3,NA,16,TRBV5-8
TGTGCCAGCAGTTCATCGGGGGTTGTCAATCAGCCCCAGCATTTT,CASSSSGVVNQPQHF,NA,TRBJ1-5,few,15,TRBV28
TGTGCCAGCAGTTACCTAGCGGGGGTTGGTACGCAGTATTTT,CASSYLAGVGTQYF,TRBD2,TRBJ2-3,NA,14,TRBV28
TGTGCCAGCAGCTTAGACGGGACCAGACAGTTCTTC,CASSLDGTRQFF,NA,TRBJ2-1,NA,12,TRBV11-2
TGTGCCAGCAGCAGAACAGGGATCCTCGCTGAAGCTTTCTTT,CASSRTGILAEAFF,NA,TRBJ1-1,NA,14,TRBV5-4